This is a list of T cell receptor beta chains from one sample in a study of blood T cell repertoires in COVID-19. Only in-frame clones appear in the TCRdb table, and some are missing; sequencing was by immunoSEQ multiplex PCR. The top ten hold approximately 29% of the sample, which has around 100,000 clones, about 80% seen once. Sequenced sample: peripheral blood. The source is a man aged 70 or older with active or convalescent COVID-19. CDR3s include the opening cysteine and the closing phenylalanine or tryptophan. D genes are given only for firm matches. Clone size is stated in some rows and not others, as once, few, many or a class when expanded.

.	TRBV2	TRBJ2-1	TRBD2	CASSPSLAGGGNEQFF	TGTGCCAGCAGTCCGTCCCTAGCGGGAGGGGGCAATGAGCAGTTCTTC
.	TRBV6-5	TRBJ1-1	.	CATRRDIGKAFF	TGTGCCACCCGCCGGGATATTGGGAAAGCTTTCTTT
few	TRBV6-5	TRBJ1-1	.	CASSYGTHNTEAFF	TGTGCCAGCAGTTATGGGACACATAACACTGAAGCTTTCTTT
.	TRBV12-5	TRBJ1-1	TRBD1	CASGLSGTAVAFF	TGTGCTAGTGGTTTGTCCGGGACAGCCGTCGCTTTCTTT
few	TRBV9	TRBJ2-2	TRBD2	CASSRTSGGADTGELFF	TGTGCCAGCAGCAGGACTAGCGGGGGGGCCGACACCGGGGAGCTGTTTTTT
few	TRBV6-5	TRBJ1-6	TRBD1	CASRGGQSSPLHF	TGTGCCAGCAGGGGGGGACAGAGTTCACCCCTCCACTTT
.	TRBV6-5	TRBJ1-6	.	CASSYETGKGWTPLHF	TGTGCCAGCAGTTACGAAACAGGGAAAGGGTGGACACCCCTCCACTTT
.	TRBV24-1	TRBJ2-7	TRBD1	CATSDLSGTGMAKQYF	TGTGCCACCAGTGATCTTTCCGGGACAGGGATGGCGAAGCAGTACTTC
few	TRBV6-2/TRBV6-3	TRBJ2-7	TRBD1	CASSHGQGADEQYF	TGTGCCAGCAGTCATGGACAGGGGGCTGACGAGCAGTACTTC
.	TRBV7-6	TRBJ2-5	.	CASSARWGRQETQYF	TGTGCCAGCAGCGCACGGTGGGGGCGGCAAGAGACCCAGTACTTC
.	TRBV7-3	TRBJ2-1	.	CASSVSAGVMQFF	TGTGCCAGCAGCGTATCCGCAGGGGTCATGCAGTTCTTC
.	TRBV18	TRBJ1-2	.	CASSPSANYGYTF	TGTGCCAGCTCACCTTCAGCTAACTATGGCTACACCTTC
few	TRBV30	TRBJ1-4	.	CAWSQASPHEKLFF	TGTGCCTGGAGTCAGGCGAGCCCCCATGAAAAACTGTTTTTT
.	TRBV11-3	TRBJ2-1	TRBD1	CASSRDRGRLTGQAEQFF	TGTGCCAGCAGCCGGGACAGGGGGCGCCTAACCGGCCAGGCTGAGCAGTTCTTC
.	TRBV5-1	TRBJ1-1	.	CASSLGGSTGDTEAFF	TGCGCCAGCAGCTTGGGCGGGAGCACCGGGGACACTGAAGCTTTCTTT
few	TRBV4-2	TRBJ1-3	.	CASSQESSGNTIYF	TGTGCCAGCAGCCAAGAGAGCTCTGGAAACACCATATATTTT
few	TRBV6-4	TRBJ2-1	TRBD2	CASSDGSGGVKEQFF	TGTGCCAGCAGTGACGGAAGCGGGGGGGTGAAGGAGCAGTTCTTC
.	TRBV5-8	TRBJ1-2	TRBD1	CASSLRRDRGSGGYTF	TGTGCCAGCAGCTTAAGACGCGACAGGGGGTCGGGAGGCTACACCTTC
.	TRBV7-2	TRBJ1-5	.	CASSSGVGAYQPQHF	TGTGCCAGCAGCTCAGGGGTAGGGGCGTATCAGCCCCAGCATTTT
.	TRBV3-1/TRBV3-2	TRBJ1-1	.	CASSPGHMNTEAFF	TGTGCCAGCAGCCCGGGACACATGAACACTGAAGCTTTCTTT
.	TRBV19	TRBJ1-6	TRBD1	CASSMGDSESSYNSPLHF	TGTGCCAGTAGTATGGGGGACAGCGAAAGCTCCTATAATTCACCCCTCCACTTT
.	TRBV4-3	TRBJ1-1	.	CASSQDSRGNTEAFF	TGCGCCAGCAGCCAAGATTCACGCGGGAACACTGAAGCTTTCTTT
.	TRBV10-3	TRBJ1-2	.	CAISESISRGYTF	TGTGCCATCAGTGAGTCGATAAGTCGGGGCTACACCTTC
.	TRBV10-3	TRBJ1-1	TRBD1	CAITPDRGRVAFF	TGTGCCATCACCCCGGACAGGGGGCGGGTAGCTTTCTTT
.	TRBV24-1	TRBJ2-3	TRBD2	CATSDRGTSGRAGTDTQYF	TGTGCCACCAGTGACCGAGGGACTAGCGGGAGGGCGGGGACAGATACGCAGTATTTT
few	TRBV30	TRBJ2-1	TRBD1	CAWRDDRVNEQFF	TGTGCCTGGAGGGACGACAGGGTCAATGAGCAGTTCTTC
.	TRBV28	TRBJ1-3	TRBD1	CASSSAPGRGTIYF	TGTGCCAGCAGTTCCGCGCCAGGCAGGGGGACCATATATTTT
.	TRBV12-5	TRBJ2-1	TRBD1	CASGLAGGYEQFF	TGTGCTAGTGGTTTAGCAGGGGGCTATGAGCAGTTCTTC
.	TRBV30	TRBJ1-6	.	CAWGRTRGTSPLHF	TGTGCCTGGGGACGGACCCGGGGGACCTCACCCCTCCACTTT
.	TRBV13	TRBJ2-1	TRBD2	CASSFLAGARYNEQFF	TGTGCCAGCAGCTTCCTAGCGGGGGCCAGATACAATGAGCAGTTCTTC
few	TRBV7-9	TRBJ2-5	.	CASSLGRQTLQETQYF	TGTGCCAGCAGCTTAGGGAGACAGACCCTCCAAGAGACCCAGTACTTC
.	TRBV19	TRBJ1-1	.	CASSITATSEDTEAFF	TGTGCCAGTAGTATAACTGCGACCAGTGAGGACACTGAAGCTTTCTTT
.	TRBV9	TRBJ2-1	TRBD1	CASSPRQGSYNEQFF	TGTGCCAGCAGCCCGCGACAGGGTTCCTACAATGAGCAGTTCTTC
.	TRBV5-1	TRBJ1-6	TRBD1	CASSLQGDNSPLHF	TGCGCCAGCAGCCTACAGGGGGATAATTCACCCCTCCACTTT
few	TRBV27	TRBJ2-7	.	CASSLVGLSYEQYF	TGTGCCAGCAGTTTAGTGGGGCTCTCCTACGAGCAGTACTTC
.	TRBV7-8	TRBJ2-1	TRBD1	CASSLDTGELFEQFF	TGTGCCAGCAGCTTAGATACAGGGGAATTGTTTGAGCAGTTCTTC
.	TRBV28	TRBJ1-1	.	CASSKDMNTEAFF	TGTGCCAGCAGTAAGGACATGAACACTGAAGCTTTCTTT
few	TRBV18	TRBJ2-7	TRBD2	CASSPNQIGGDYYEQYF	TGTGCCAGCTCACCAAATCAAATCGGGGGGGATTACTACGAGCAGTACTTC
.	TRBV27	TRBJ2-5	.	CASMARRGTQETQYF	TGTGCCAGCATGGCAAGGCGAGGCACCCAAGAGACCCAGTACTTC
few	TRBV28	TRBJ1-1	TRBD1	CASSSRDSNFMNTEAFF	TGTGCCAGCAGTTCACGGGACAGCAACTTCATGAACACTGAAGCTTTCTTT
.	TRBV10-3	TRBJ2-7	.	CAISEAWTQPYEQYF	TGTGCCATCAGTGAGGCGTGGACACAACCCTACGAGCAGTACTTC
.	TRBV9	TRBJ2-1	TRBD2	CASSASSGTSADNEQFF	TGTGCCAGCAGCGCCTCTTCCGGGACTAGCGCCGACAATGAGCAGTTCTTC
once	TRBV3-1/TRBV3-2	TRBJ2-7	TRBD2	CASSPGLAGYEQYF	TGTGCCAGCAGCCCGGGACTAGCGGGCTACGAGCAGTACTTC
few	TRBV5-1	TRBJ2-1	TRBD1	CASSARTGADHNEQFF	TGCGCCAGCAGCGCACGGACAGGGGCCGACCACAATGAGCAGTTCTTC
.	TRBV18	TRBJ1-5	.	CASSPTESNQPQHF	TGTGCCAGCTCACCGACAGAAAGCAATCAGCCCCAGCATTTT
.	TRBV27	TRBJ1-2	.	CASRSGGSFYGYTF	TGTGCCAGCAGGTCCGGAGGTTCTTTCTATGGCTACACCTTC
.	TRBV6-5	TRBJ2-5	.	CASSLDPGSQETQYF	TGTGCCAGCAGCTTAGATCCCGGGAGCCAAGAGACCCAGTACTTC